The TCR beta chain under discussion was sequenced for a study of PD-1 blockade in classical Hodgkin lymphoma. The CDR3 contains 12 residues. Germline V gene data show CDR1 as LNHNV and CDR2 as YYDKDF (reference sequence). The V gene end was trimmed by 8 bases and the J gene end by 6 bases; junction bases not matched to a gene: 5. The repertoire was sequenced with immunoSEQ multiplex PCR; TCRdb's copy has only in-frame clones and lacks some. The sample lists more than 70,000 clones, about nine tenths occurring once. Each patient relapsed following autologous stem cell transplantation, and prior brentuximab vedotin exposure differed. Study results and limitations: Similar baseline diversity was found in complete responders and newly diagnosed patients. Exclusion removed patients who began nivolumab under 1 year after ASCT. TCR diversity in CD4+, not CD8+, cells rose significantly by C4D1. Newly diagnosed patients reportedly trailed healthy donors in baseline TCR diversity.

Note on this clone: Its antigen is not known.

This rearrangement joins TRBV15 to TRBJ2-5, with 8 bases that match TRBD2. This TCR came from a human donor with classical Hodgkin lymphoma. The input for sequencing was peripheral blood mononuclear cells (PBMCs), taken before the second cycle of nivolumab. The CDR3 DNA reads TGTGCCACCCGGGGGGGCTCTCAGACCCAGTACTTC. It is translated as CATRGGSQTQYF.